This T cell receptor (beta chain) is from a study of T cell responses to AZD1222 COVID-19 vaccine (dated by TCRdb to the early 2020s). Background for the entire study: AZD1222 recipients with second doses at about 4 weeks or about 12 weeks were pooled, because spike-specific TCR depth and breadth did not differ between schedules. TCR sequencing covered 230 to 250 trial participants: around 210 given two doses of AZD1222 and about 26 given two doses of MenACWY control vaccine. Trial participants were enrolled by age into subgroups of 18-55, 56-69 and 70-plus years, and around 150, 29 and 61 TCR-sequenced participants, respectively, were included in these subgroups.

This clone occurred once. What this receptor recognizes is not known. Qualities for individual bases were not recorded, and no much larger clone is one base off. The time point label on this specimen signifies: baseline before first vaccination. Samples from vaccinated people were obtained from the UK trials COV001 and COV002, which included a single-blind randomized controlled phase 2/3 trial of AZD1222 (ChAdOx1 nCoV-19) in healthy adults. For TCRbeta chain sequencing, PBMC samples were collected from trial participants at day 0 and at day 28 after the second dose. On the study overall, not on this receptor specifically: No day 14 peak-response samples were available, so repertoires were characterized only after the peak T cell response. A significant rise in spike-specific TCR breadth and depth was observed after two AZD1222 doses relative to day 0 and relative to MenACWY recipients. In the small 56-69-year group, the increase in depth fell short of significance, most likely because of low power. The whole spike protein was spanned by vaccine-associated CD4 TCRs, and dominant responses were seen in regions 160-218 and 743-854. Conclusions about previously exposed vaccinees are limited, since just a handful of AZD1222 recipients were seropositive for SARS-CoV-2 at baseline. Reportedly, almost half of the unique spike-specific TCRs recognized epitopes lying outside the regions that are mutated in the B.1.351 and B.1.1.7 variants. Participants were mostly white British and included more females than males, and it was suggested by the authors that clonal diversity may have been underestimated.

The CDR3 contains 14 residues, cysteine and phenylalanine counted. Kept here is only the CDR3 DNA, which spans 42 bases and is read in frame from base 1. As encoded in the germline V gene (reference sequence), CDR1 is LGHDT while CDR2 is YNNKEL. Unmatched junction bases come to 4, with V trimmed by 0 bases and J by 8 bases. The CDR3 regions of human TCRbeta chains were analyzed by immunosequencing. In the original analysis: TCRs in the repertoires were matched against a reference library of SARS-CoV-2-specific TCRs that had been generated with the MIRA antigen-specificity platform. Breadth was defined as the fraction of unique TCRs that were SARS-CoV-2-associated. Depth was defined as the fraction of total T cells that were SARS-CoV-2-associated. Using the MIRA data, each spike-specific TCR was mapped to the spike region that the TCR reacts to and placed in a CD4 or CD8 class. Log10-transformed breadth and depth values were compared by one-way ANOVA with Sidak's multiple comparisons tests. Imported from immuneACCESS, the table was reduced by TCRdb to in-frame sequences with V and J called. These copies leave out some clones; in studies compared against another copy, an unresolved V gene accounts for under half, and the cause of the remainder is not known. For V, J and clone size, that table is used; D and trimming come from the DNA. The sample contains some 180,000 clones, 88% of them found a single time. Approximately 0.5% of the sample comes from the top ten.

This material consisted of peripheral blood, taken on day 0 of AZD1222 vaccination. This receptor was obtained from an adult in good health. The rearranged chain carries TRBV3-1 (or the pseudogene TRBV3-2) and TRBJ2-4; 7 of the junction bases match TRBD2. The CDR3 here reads CASSQDGAGYIQYF. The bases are TGTGCCAGCAGCCAAGATGGAGCGGGGTACATTCAGTACTTC.